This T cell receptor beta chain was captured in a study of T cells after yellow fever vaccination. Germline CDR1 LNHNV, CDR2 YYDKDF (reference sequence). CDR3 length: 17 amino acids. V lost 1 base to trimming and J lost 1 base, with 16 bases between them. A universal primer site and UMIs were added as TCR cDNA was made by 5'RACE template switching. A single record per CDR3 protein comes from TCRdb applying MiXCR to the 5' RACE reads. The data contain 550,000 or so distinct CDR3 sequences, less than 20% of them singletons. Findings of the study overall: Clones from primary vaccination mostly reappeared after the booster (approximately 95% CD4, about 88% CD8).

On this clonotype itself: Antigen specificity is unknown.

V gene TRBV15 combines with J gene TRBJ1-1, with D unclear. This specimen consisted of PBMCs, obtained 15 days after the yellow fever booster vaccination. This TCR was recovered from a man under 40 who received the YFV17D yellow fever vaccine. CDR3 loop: CATSRGQVGSGNTEAFF. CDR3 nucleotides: TGTGCCACCAGCAGAGGTCAGGTAGGGTCCGGGAACACTGAAGCTTTCTTT. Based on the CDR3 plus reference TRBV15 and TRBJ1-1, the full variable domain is DAMVIQNPRYQVTQFGKPVTLSCSQTLNHNVMYWYQQKSSQAPKLLFHYYDKDFNNEADTPDNFQSRRPNTSFCFLDIRSPGLGDTAMYLCATSRGQVGSGNTEAFFGQGTRLTVV.